This is a list of T cell receptor beta chains from one sample in a study of shared clonotypes between healthy human individuals. Profiling relied on immunoSEQ multiplex PCR, and the TCRdb table lists in-frame clones only, not all of them. The table lists a few million clones, 80% to 95% of them singletons. The sample comprised naive CD8+ T cells from PBMCs. Receptor source: a man between 18 and 35 years old in good health. Some clones in this sample may be carry-over from other donors' samples. Each CDR3 is given with its conserved first and last residue. The D gene is left open where the match is weak. Rows may omit the clone size; those that give it use once, few, many or a size class.

j_gene | d_gene | v_gene | abundance | CDR3aa | CDR3nt
TRBJ2-7 | TRBD1 | TRBV11-1 | - | CASSPGTGSSYEQYF | TGTGCCAGCAGCCCCGGGACAGGGTCCTCCTACGAGCAGTACTTC
TRBJ2-3 | - | TRBV4-3 | - | CASSHAEGTDTQYF | TGCGCCAGCAGCCACGCCGAGGGGACAGATACGCAGTATTTT
TRBJ2-7 | TRBD1 | TRBV5-5 | - | CASSSAPGQVYEQYF | TGTGCCAGCAGTTCTGCCCCGGGACAGGTATACGAGCAGTACTTC
TRBJ1-1 | - | TRBV29-1 | - | CSAAGTEKNTEAFF | TGCAGCGCAGCCGGGACTGAGAAGAACACTGAAGCTTTCTTT
TRBJ2-7 | TRBD2 | TRBV11-2 | - | CASSGRTSGSSAYEQYF | TGTGCCAGCAGCGGGAGGACTAGCGGGAGTTCGGCCTACGAGCAGTACTTC
TRBJ2-2 | TRBD1 | TRBV27 | - | CASSLVGQGVGELFF | TGTGCCAGCAGTTTGGTGGGGCAGGGGGTCGGGGAGCTGTTTTTT
TRBJ2-1 | - | TRBV5-1 | - | CASSSEDSYNEQFF | TGCGCCAGCAGCTCGGAGGACAGTTACAATGAGCAGTTCTTC
TRBJ1-2 | TRBD1 | TRBV14 | - | CASSPGGDYGYTF | TGTGCCAGCAGCCCAGGGGGAGACTATGGCTACACCTTC
TRBJ2-5 | - | TRBV5-4 | - | CASSLGGEYQETQYF | TGTGCCAGCAGCTTAGGGGGGGAGTACCAAGAGACCCAGTACTTC
TRBJ2-7 | - | TRBV7-2 | - | CASKIGVSPYEQYF | TGTGCCAGCAAAATTGGAGTCAGCCCCTACGAGCAGTACTTC
TRBJ2-5 | TRBD2 | TRBV27 | - | CASSPQASGLDSGETQYF | TGTGCCAGCAGTCCCCAGGCTAGCGGGTTGGATTCTGGAGAGACCCAGTACTTC
TRBJ2-3 | TRBD2 | TRBV19 | - | CASRPRKASGSSTDTQYF | TGTGCCAGTCGGCCGAGGAAAGCTAGCGGATCTAGCACAGATACGCAGTATTTT
TRBJ2-7 | - | TRBV11-2 | - | CASSLISAGSYEQYF | TGTGCCAGCAGCTTAATTTCGGCGGGCTCCTACGAGCAGTACTTC
TRBJ2-7 | TRBD1 | TRBV7-9 | - | CASSLAGTGVHEQYF | TGTGCCAGCAGCTTAGCGGGGACAGGGGTGCACGAGCAGTACTTC
TRBJ1-1 | - | TRBV13 | - | CASSQRTDRPEAFF | TGTGCCAGCAGCCAGAGGACAGATCGCCCTGAAGCTTTCTTT
TRBJ2-1 | - | TRBV7-9 | - | CASSFDGLAEQFF | TGTGCCAGCAGCTTTGACGGGTTGGCTGAGCAGTTCTTC
TRBJ1-1 | - | TRBV5-4 | - | CASRTFLNTEAFF | TGTGCCAGCAGGACGTTCCTGAACACTGAAGCTTTCTTT
TRBJ1-6 | - | TRBV7-9 | - | CASSTNTVTADSPLHF | TGTGCCAGCAGCACTAACACCGTGACCGCGGATTCACCCCTCCACTTT
TRBJ2-7 | TRBD1 | TRBV18 | once | CASSPSGTEAYEQYF | TGTGCCAGCTCACCGTCCGGGACAGAGGCCTACGAGCAGTACTTC
TRBJ2-7 | - | TRBV5-1 | - | CASSLEGQIYEQYF | TGCGCCAGCAGCTTGGAAGGACAGATCTACGAGCAGTACTTC
TRBJ2-1 | - | TRBV7-8 | - | CASSWIAGRSSSEQFF | TGTGCCAGCAGCTGGATTGCGGGGCGGTCGTCAAGTGAGCAGTTCTTC
TRBJ1-5 | - | TRBV15 | - | CATSRDYVYREGRSNQPQHF | TGTGCCACCAGCAGAGATTACGTGTACAGGGAAGGAAGAAGCAATCAGCCCCAGCATTTT
TRBJ2-1 | TRBD2 | TRBV2 | - | CASASGNNNEQFF | TGTGCCAGCGCTAGCGGGAATAACAATGAGCAGTTCTTC
TRBJ2-5 | - | TRBV10-3 | - | CATVDSGEQETQYF | TGTGCCACCGTGGACTCTGGGGAGCAAGAGACCCAGTACTTC
TRBJ2-7 | - | TRBV19 | - | CASSMSAGTYEQYF | TGTGCCAGTAGTATGTCGGCCGGCACCTACGAGCAGTACTTC
TRBJ2-1 | TRBD2 | TRBV29-1 | - | CSLRGLAGKNEQFF | TGCAGTCTGAGGGGGCTAGCGGGAAAGAATGAGCAGTTCTTC
TRBJ2-7 | TRBD1 | TRBV5-4 | - | CASRRTGAQVYEQYF | TGTGCCAGCAGACGAACAGGGGCCCAGGTCTACGAGCAGTACTTC
TRBJ2-7 | TRBD2 | TRBV11-2 | - | CASSPGTSGMREQYF | TGTGCCAGCAGCCCGGGGACTAGCGGGATGAGGGAGCAGTACTTC
TRBJ1-1 | - | TRBV28 | - | CASSWRNTEAFF | TGTGCCAGCAGTTGGCGAAACACTGAAGCTTTCTTT
TRBJ2-1 | TRBD2 | TRBV19 | - | CASSTIISGRAGNEQFF | TGTGCCAGTAGTACCATAATTAGCGGGAGGGCGGGTAATGAGCAGTTCTTC
TRBJ2-3 | - | TRBV6-1 | - | CASSGSASYRTDTQYF | TGTGCCAGCAGTGGTTCGGCATCGTACCGCACAGATACGCAGTATTTT